A selection of T cell receptor beta chains follows, all from one sample in a study of Tregs in tolerant kidney transplant recipients. Assay: immunoSEQ multiplex PCR; the TCRdb copy retains only in-frame clones and omits some. The repertoire includes roughly 66,000 clones, roughly 89% of them detected once, and approximately 11% sits in the top ten. The sample consisted of CD8+ T cells from blood, taken before the transplant. These TCRs come from a human donor who received a combined kidney and bone marrow transplant. Both conserved end residues are part of each CDR3. The order of the fields is CDR3 length, J gene, V gene, clone size, D gene, CDR3 DNA, CDR3 protein. The D gene is left open where the match is weak. Size tells how often a clone was seen (once, few, many) or the class of an expanded clone, and some rows leave it out.

18	TRBJ1-2	TRBV18	.	TRBD1	TGTGCCAGCTCACCCTCGAAGGGACAGGGGGTAGCTAACTATGGCTACACCTTC	CASSPSKGQGVANYGYTF
15	TRBJ2-1	TRBV5-5	.	TRBD1	TGTGCCAGCAGCTTAACCGGGACAGGGGGGAATGAGCAGTTCTTC	CASSLTGTGGNEQFF
15	TRBJ2-5	TRBV27	.	TRBD2	TGTGCCAGCAGTCAAAGGGGAGGGATCCAAGAGACCCAGTACTTC	CASSQRGGIQETQYF
13	TRBJ2-3	TRBV7-6	once	TRBD2	TGTGCCAGCAGCTCGGGACTAGTTGATACGCAGTATTTT	CASSSGLVDTQYF
16	TRBJ1-4	TRBV27	.	.	TGTGCCAGCAGTTTAAAGCAGGAACTTCCTAATGAAAAACTGTTTTTT	CASSLKQELPNEKLFF
14	TRBJ1-1	TRBV2	.	.	TGTGCCAGCAGTGAGAACAGCATGAACACTGAAGCTTTCTTT	CASSENSMNTEAFF
17	TRBJ1-2	TRBV5-5	.	.	TGTGCCAGCAGCTTGGATTTGAAGGGACTCGGGAACTATGGCTACACCTTC	CASSLDLKGLGNYGYTF
15	TRBJ2-1	TRBV9	few	.	TGTGCCAGCAGCGTAGCGGACAGCTCCTACAATGAGCAGTTCTTC	CASSVADSSYNEQFF
15	TRBJ1-4	TRBV6-1	.	TRBD1	TGTGCCAGCAGTGAATGGACAGGCTCGTTTGAAAAACTGTTTTTT	CASSEWTGSFEKLFF
17	TRBJ2-3	TRBV7-6	.	TRBD1	TGTGCCAGCAGCTTAGAGCAGGGGGCTGGATCCCCGGATACGCAGTATTTT	CASSLEQGAGSPDTQYF
14	TRBJ1-1	TRBV30	.	.	TGTGCCTGGAGTGTAATTGGGGGAGGTGAGGAAGCTTTCTTT	CAWSVIGGGEEAFF
17	TRBJ1-5	TRBV19	.	.	TGTGCCAGTAGTATATTGTCCGGACTCTATAGCAATCAGCCCCAGCATTTT	CASSILSGLYSNQPQHF
16	TRBJ1-6	TRBV6-4	.	.	TGTGCCAGCAGTGACAGGGCAGGGGTTTATAATTCACCCCTCCACTTT	CASSDRAGVYNSPLHF
13	TRBJ1-1	TRBV30	few	.	TGTGCCTGGAGTTCAGGCACAAACACTGAAGCTTTCTTT	CAWSSGTNTEAFF
17	TRBJ1-2	TRBV4-1	.	.	TGCGCCAGCAGCCAAGATGGGGGGGCTCGGGCAGGATATGGCTACACCTTC	CASSQDGGARAGYGYTF
14	TRBJ2-7	TRBV6-5	few	.	TGTGCCAGCAGTTACAGCCCGATCTCCTACGAGCAGTACTTC	CASSYSPISYEQYF
16	TRBJ2-2	TRBV23-1	once	TRBD1	TGCGCCAGCAGTCAAAGAGGGACAGTTTTGACCGGGGAGCTGTTTTTT	CASSQRGTVLTGELFF
15	TRBJ2-3	TRBV27	.	TRBD2	TGTGCCAGCAGTTTCGTGCGGGAGAGAATAGATACGCAGTATTTT	CASSFVRERIDTQYF
14	TRBJ2-1	TRBV9	few	.	TGTGCCAGCAGTCACACCCTGCTTATGGATGAGCAGTTCTTC	CASSHTLLMDEQFF
18	TRBJ1-6	TRBV15	.	.	TGTGCCACCAGCAGAGTTAAGGGTACAGGGTTTGGCTGGTCACCCCTCCACTTT	CATSRVKGTGFGWSPLHF
16	TRBJ1-2	TRBV6-1	.	TRBD1	TGTGCCATCAGTGAGTCTTTGAGGGGGCAGATCTATGGCTACACCTTC	CAISESLRGQIYGYTF
16	TRBJ2-1	TRBV7-8	.	TRBD2	TGTGCCAGCAGCCGCCGGACTAGCGGGAAGTACAATGAGCAGTTCTTC	CASSRRTSGKYNEQFF
14	TRBJ2-7	TRBV5-5	.	TRBD1	TGTGCCAGCAGCTTGGAGGGGGCATCCTACGAGCAGTACTTC	CASSLEGASYEQYF
15	TRBJ2-3	TRBV5-1	.	TRBD1	TGCGCCAGCAGCCTCCCCGGACAGGGCCCAGATACGCAGTATTTT	CASSLPGQGPDTQYF
18	TRBJ2-5	TRBV13	.	.	TGTGCCAGCAGCTTAAGTTTCGTTGAAGGGGTCGACCAAGAGACCCAGTACTTC	CASSLSFVEGVDQETQYF
16	TRBJ2-1	TRBV5-6	.	TRBD2	TGTGCCAGCAGCTTAGGACTAGCGGGAATCTACAATGAGCAGTTCTTC	CASSLGLAGIYNEQFF
14	TRBJ1-5	TRBV5-6	.	.	TGTGCCAGCAGCTTCTCAGGATATAATCAGCCCCAGCATTTT	CASSFSGYNQPQHF
14	TRBJ2-7	TRBV19	few	.	TGTGCCAGTAGTATAAGGACACCGTCCTACGAGCAGTACTTC	CASSIRTPSYEQYF
12	TRBJ2-3	TRBV4-3	.	.	TGCGCCAGCAGCTATGGGGGGGATACGCAGTATTTT	CASSYGGDTQYF
16	TRBJ2-2	TRBV11-1	.	.	TGTGCCAGCAGCTCCCTACTTAACCCCGGTCCCGGGGAGCTGTTTTTT	CASSSLLNPGPGELFF
16	TRBJ2-1	TRBV12-5	.	.	TGTGCTAGTGGTTCCAACCAGGCTTCCGTGGGCAATGAGCAGTTCTTC	CASGSNQASVGNEQFF
15	TRBJ2-1	TRBV4-1	.	.	TGCGCCAGCAGCCACGACCTAGACCCATACAATGAGCAGTTCTTC	CASSHDLDPYNEQFF
13	TRBJ2-7	TRBV29-1	.	TRBD1	TGCAGCGCCATACAGGGGTTTGGGTACGAGCAGTACTTC	CSAIQGFGYEQYF
14	TRBJ2-3	TRBV9	.	TRBD2	TGTGCCAGTGGACTAGCGGGAAGCACAGATACGCAGTATTTT	CASGLAGSTDTQYF
15	TRBJ2-7	TRBV7-2	.	TRBD2	TGTGCCAGCAGCGACACTCGAGCGGGGGCCTACGAGCAGTACTTC	CASSDTRAGAYEQYF
14	TRBJ2-7	TRBV7-9	.	TRBD1	TGTGCCAGCAGCTCCCTGGACAGGGGTAACGAGCAGTACTTC	CASSSLDRGNEQYF
13	TRBJ2-2	TRBV11-3	.	.	TGTGCCAGCAGCCTAGGGACAAACGGGGAGCTGTTTTTT	CASSLGTNGELFF
18	TRBJ2-1	TRBV4-1	.	TRBD2	TGCGCCAGCAGCCAAGTTATGACTAGCGGGAATCATAAGGATGAGCAGTTCTTC	CASSQVMTSGNHKDEQFF
16	TRBJ2-7	TRBV25-1	few	TRBD2	TGTGCCAGCAGTGGGCCAGCTAGCGGGGGTCCCTACGAGCAGTACTTC	CASSGPASGGPYEQYF
16	TRBJ1-1	TRBV19	.	.	TGTGCCAGTAGTATCGACAGTTTAGCCATGAACACTGAAGCTTTCTTT	CASSIDSLAMNTEAFF
14	TRBJ1-2	TRBV28	.	TRBD1	TGTGCCAGCAGTTTGGAGGGGGCTTCGGGAGGCTACACCTTC	CASSLEGASGGYTF
14	TRBJ2-7	TRBV5-5	.	.	TGTGCCAGCAGCGACGGGGCGGGATTTTACGAGCAGTACTTC	CASSDGAGFYEQYF
13	TRBJ2-7	TRBV5-6	.	TRBD1	TGTGCCAGCAGCATCGAACAGGGGTACGAGCAGTACTTC	CASSIEQGYEQYF
15	TRBJ2-3	TRBV7-3	.	TRBD2	TGTGCCAGCAGCCCCACGGGGGGAAGCACAGATACGCAGTATTTT	CASSPTGGSTDTQYF
12	TRBJ2-7	TRBV25-1	once	.	TGTGCCAGCAGTGCACAAGTCTACGAGCAGTACTTC	CASSAQVYEQYF
15	TRBJ2-5	TRBV11-3	.	.	TGTGCCAGCAGCTTAAGTGTCAGCACGGGGGAGACCCAGTACTTC	CASSLSVSTGETQYF
15	TRBJ1-6	TRBV7-2	.	.	TGTGCCAGCAGCCCTATGCTCGACGGGAATTCACCCCTCCACTTT	CASSPMLDGNSPLHF
13	TRBJ1-2	TRBV14	few	.	TGTGCCAGCAGTCCCGGGACAAATTATGGCTACACCTTC	CASSPGTNYGYTF
14	TRBJ2-3	TRBV4-1	few	TRBD2	TGTGCCACCTCCGGGACTAGATACACAGATACGCAGTATTTT	CATSGTRYTDTQYF
15	TRBJ1-5	TRBV7-2	.	TRBD1	TGTGCCAGCAGCTTAGAGGTACAGGGGGCCCAGCCCCAGCATTTT	CASSLEVQGAQPQHF
17	TRBJ2-3	TRBV11-3	.	TRBD2	TGTGCCAGCAGCTTAGATCGACTAGCGGGAGTCCCAGATACGCAGTATTTT	CASSLDRLAGVPDTQYF
15	TRBJ2-7	TRBV5-1	.	TRBD2	TGCGCCAGCAGCTTCACTAGCGGAAGCTCCTACGAGCAGTACTTC	CASSFTSGSSYEQYF
16	TRBJ1-2	TRBV5-8	.	.	TGTGCCAGCAGCTCACTGGTCGGACACATGCCTATAGGCTACACCTTC	CASSSLVGHMPIGYTF
14	TRBJ2-5	TRBV30	few	.	TGTGCCTGGAGTGTACCCTATATACAAGAGACCCAGTACTTC	CAWSVPYIQETQYF
14	TRBJ2-5	TRBV7-2	.	TRBD1	TGTGCCAGCAGCTCACGGGACAGCCAAGAGACCCAGTACTTC	CASSSRDSQETQYF
15	TRBJ2-5	TRBV7-9	.	.	TGTGCCAGCAGTTGGGGGGGCGAGGGCCAAGAGACCCAGTACTTC	CASSWGGEGQETQYF
14	TRBJ2-2	TRBV29-1	.	TRBD2	TGCAGCGTTGCTAGCGCGGGAGAACCCGGGGAGCTGTTTTTT	CSVASAGEPGELFF
14	TRBJ1-5	TRBV7-3	.	TRBD1	TGTGCCAGCAGCCTACAGGGGAGCAATCAGCCCCAGCATTTT	CASSLQGSNQPQHF
15	TRBJ1-4	TRBV4-1	.	.	TGCGCCAGCAGCCAAGTAGACAGTCCATATGAAAAACTGTTTTTT	CASSQVDSPYEKLFF